This entry lists 6 T cell receptor beta chains sequenced from one sample in a study of blood T cell repertoires in COVID-19. Libraries were prepared by immunoSEQ multiplex PCR; TCRdb keeps only in-frame clonotypes and omits some of them. This table has 100,000 to 150,000 clones, around 87% appearing once. The sample consisted of peripheral blood. The source of these receptors is a man in his forties or fifties with acute or convalescent COVID-19.

This clone is a singleton in its sample. The chain carries TRBV12-5 and TRBJ2-1, with D maybe TRBD1 (10 bases). The CDR3 is made up of 21 amino acids. Trimming shortened V by 4 bases and J by 7 bases, and 35 bases separated the two germline ends. Looked up from germline, CDR1 is LGHNT and CDR2 is FRNRAP. CDR3 sequence: CASGSLTGGMAGGPHKNEQFF. CDR3 nucleotide sequence: TGTGCTAGTGGTTCTCTGACAGGGGGCATGGCGGGAGGGCCTCATAAAAATGAGCAGTTCTTC.

The V and J genes are TRBV6-6 and TRBJ1-5, with 8 bases identical to TRBD1. This CDR3 contains 15 residues. V lost 6 bases to trimming and J lost 7 bases; unmatched junction nucleotides: 11. CDR1 and CDR2 (germline): MNHNY, SVGAGI (reference sequence). CDR3 sequence reads: CASSPLDREGQPQHF. The DNA for the CDR3 is TGTGCCAGCAGCCCCCTGGACAGGGAGGGCCAGCCCCAGCATTTT.

The genes are TRBV20-1 and TRBJ1-3; D might be TRBD1 (6 bases). Germline V gene lookup returns CDR1 DFQATT and CDR2 SNEGSKA (reference sequence). The length of the CDR3 is 14 residues. Trimming removed 3 bases at V and 1 base at J, with 10 bases between. DNA of the CDR3: TGCAGTGCTAGTAATAGGGGGTCTGGAAACACCATATATTTT. Residues: CSASNRGSGNTIYF.

Comment on this clone: This CDR3 is also generated by other DNA sequences in the sample. The rearrangement uses TRBV9 and TRBJ1-2, with TRBD1 matching 9 bases. The CDR3 extends over 15 amino acids. CDR1 and CDR2 from the germline V gene are SGDLS and YYNGEE. V trimming: 0 bases; J trimming: 0 bases; junction bases outside the gene matches: 0. The DNA of the CDR3 is TGTGCCAGCAGCGTAGGACAGGGGGCTAACTATGGCTACACCTTC. Protein sequence: CASSVGQGANYGYTF.

The chain recombines TRBV24-1 with TRBJ1-5, with D possibly TRBD1 on 5 matching bases. Germline assignment: CDR1 KGHDR and CDR2 SFDVKD. The CDR3 runs 16 residues. Trimming pared 3 bases from V and 2 bases from J, leaving 13 bases between. CDR3 DNA: TGTGCCACCAGTGATCCAACGGGGGGAGGCAATCAGCCCCAGCATTTT. It specifies CATSDPTGGGNQPQHF.

The chain combines TRBV10-3 with TRBJ1-5; 8 bases are shared with TRBD1. Germline CDR1 and CDR2: ENHRY and SYGVKD. The CDR3 has 13 residues. J lost 3 bases, V lost 10 bases, and 5 bases had no gene match. The CDR3: CANGQGLNQPQHF. In DNA form, the CDR3 reads TGTGCCAATGGACAGGGCCTCAATCAGCCCCAGCATTTT.